The present T cell receptor beta chain was sequenced within a study of cytomegalovirus exposure and HLA in healthy donors. Study as a whole: The roughly 670 first-cohort repertoires shared a platform with the roughly 130 validation repertoires, as reported in a later analysis.

The germline V gene has CDR1 GTSNPN and CDR2 SVGIG (reference sequence). This CDR3 is built from 14 residues. V lost 4 bases and J lost 7; bases outside the gene matches: 9. A word on this clone: Antigen: not known.

Study-wide results and caveats: First-cohort TCR clusters were later found to tend to co-occur in the roughly 120 validation repertoires. While the bulk of TCR sequences proved rare, some public TCRs turned up in many donors. The study put roughly 160 TCR beta chains on its list as cytomegalovirus-associated.

Clones were sequenced by immunoSEQ multiplex PCR, and TCRdb holds only the in-frame ones, with some missing. Of 50,000 to 70,000 clones listed, about 95% are singletons. The source material was PBMCs. The chain uses TRBV30 and TRBJ2-1; 8 bases are shared with TRBD2. This TCR was sampled from a woman younger than 35 in good health and CMV-seropositive. The CDR3 DNA reads as TGTGCCTGGATGAAAGCGGGAGAAAGGAATGAGCAGTTCTTC. Its protein is CAWMKAGERNEQFF.